Each of the 16 T cell receptor beta chains below was sequenced from the same sample in a study of T cell responses to AZD1222 COVID-19 vaccine (dated by TCRdb to the early 2020s). In the paper's terms, the time point label means: baseline before first vaccination. The library relied on the immunoSEQ multiplex PCR assay. This immuneACCESS table, as held by TCRdb, lists in-frame sequences with V and J called but not all clones. Of the missing ones, under half trace to an unresolved V gene in checked studies; the others have no known cause. This sample is represented by some 170,000 clones; 70% to 90% of them were singletons. The ten largest account for around 1.6% of the sample. The source was peripheral blood, collected on day 0 of AZD1222 vaccination. The receptors stem from an adult in good health.

The V and J genes are TRBV10-3 and TRBJ1-1; D is uncertain. Trimming stripped 8 bases from V and 0 bases from J, with 13 bases between. CDR1 and CDR2 (germline): ENHRY, SYGVKD. The CDR3 consists of 14 residues. CDR3 loop: CAIGQHLMNTEAFF. As DNA, the CDR3 is TGTGCCATCGGGCAGCACCTCATGAACACTGAAGCTTTCTTT.

The chain links TRBV21-1 to TRBJ2-1; the table's D call of TRBD2 was not tested on the DNA. TRBV21-1 is a known pseudogene. The CDR3 covers 16 residues. CDR3 sequence (DNA): TGTGCCAGCAGCAACCGGAGCGGGAATCCCTACAATGAGCAGTTCTTC. This translates into CASSNRSGNPYNEQFF.

CDR3: CASSKEGRTSGSKNNEQFF. For the CDR3, the DNA is TGTGCCAGCAGCAAAGAAGGGCGGACTAGCGGGAGTAAAAACAATGAGCAGTTCTTC. The rearrangement uses TRBV21-1 and TRBJ2-1; the DNA was not used to check the table's D call, TRBD2. TRBV21-1 is listed as a pseudogene. The CDR3 totals 19 residues.

This chain joins TRBV6-2 or TRBV6-3 and TRBJ2-7, with 7 positions matching TRBD1. Germline loops: CDR1 MNHEY, CDR2 SVGEGT. V was pared by 4 bases and J by 6 bases, with 18 bases of the junction left unmatched. The CDR3 runs to 17 residues. In DNA, the CDR3 is TGTGCCAGCAGTTCATCGACAGGGCCCACCCTAAGGAGCGAGCAGTACGTC. As protein: CASSSSTGPTLRSEQYV.

This clone was recorded only once. The V gene is TRBV5-1, the J gene TRBJ1-4; 8 nucleotides agree with TRBD1. Germline CDR1 is SGHRS and CDR2 is YFSETQ. V shed 4 bases and J 2 bases; nucleotides not matched to a gene: 4. CDR3 length: 15 amino acids. CDR3 residues: CASSVQGGTNEKLFF. CDR3 DNA: TGCGCCAGCAGCGTACAGGGGGGGACTAATGAAAAACTGTTTTTT.

CDR3 coding DNA: TGTGCCAGCAGCTCTACTAGCGGGGGGGCATATGAGCAGTTCTTC. Translating gives CASSSTSGGAYEQFF. The genes are TRBV11-2 and TRBJ2-1; 13 nucleotides line up with TRBD2. The CDR3 loop spans 15 amino acids. Germline V gene sequence: CDR1 SGHAT, CDR2 FQNNGV. V shed 4 bases, J shed 8 bases, and the junction held 5 bases outside the gene matches.

The chain is built from TRBV18 and TRBJ2-1; D uncertain. The germline V gene has CDR1 KGHSH and CDR2 LQKENI. The V gene lost 7 bases and the J gene lost 5 bases, with 12 bases spanning the gap. The CDR3 covers 13 residues. The CDR3 sequence: CASLDTADNEQFF. The DNA for the CDR3 is TGTGCCAGCTTAGACACGGCGGACAATGAGCAGTTCTTC.

The chain recombines TRBV6-2 or TRBV6-3 with TRBJ1-5, with TRBD1 matching over 7 bases. CDR3 length: 15 residues. Per germline, CDR1 MNHEY and CDR2 SVGEGT. Trimming at V came to 2 bases and at J to 7 bases, leaving 8 bases not matched to a gene. In DNA, the CDR3 is TGTGCCAGCAGTTACGGCGACAGGGTGTTCCAGCCCCAGCATTTT. It encodes CASSYGDRVFQPQHF.

The J gene is TRBJ2-4, the V gene TRBV9, with a weak D call TRBD2 (5 bases). V was pared by 4 bases and J by 15 bases, with 17 bases between. Germline lookup yields CDR1 SGDLS and CDR2 YYNGEE. This CDR3 is 12 amino acids long. For the CDR3, the DNA is TGTGCCAGCAGCCCTTCCCAATGGGAGAGGTACTTC. Translation: CASSPSQWERYF.

V is TRBV28 and J is TRBJ1-1; D is possibly TRBD1 (5 bases). Germline V gene data show CDR1 as MDHEN and CDR2 as SYDVKM. The CDR3 is 14 amino acids. Trimming took off 8 bases at V and 2 bases at J, with 15 bases between the two ends. CDR3 bases: TGTGCCAGCTTTCCGGGGGGGGGAAACACTGAAGCTTTCTTT. This translates into CASFPGGGNTEAFF.

The chain combines TRBV3-1 (or the pseudogene TRBV3-2) with TRBJ1-3; D call uncertain. CDR1 and CDR2 (germline): LGHDT, YNNKEL (reference sequence). Trimming took off 2 bases at V and 2 bases at J, with 4 bases between the two ends. The CDR3 runs to 13 residues. The CDR3 is CASSQPAGNTIYF. CDR3 DNA: TGTGCCAGCAGCCAACCGGCTGGAAACACCATATATTTT.

The V and J genes are TRBV19 and TRBJ2-3, with 8 bases that match TRBD2. Germline V gives CDR1 LNHDA, CDR2 SQIVND (reference sequence). Germline trimming cut 4 bases from V and 7 bases from J; bases unmatched to any gene: 7. This CDR3 comprises 14 residues. The CDR3 loop reads CASSTGGGKNTQYF. CDR3 nucleotide sequence: TGTGCCAGTAGTACGGGGGGGGGCAAGAATACGCAGTATTTT.

The rearrangement joins TRBV7-9 to TRBJ1-1; 7 bases are a match to TRBD1. CDR1 is SEHNR and CDR2 is FQNEAQ in the germline V gene (reference sequence). V shed 4 bases, J shed 0 bases, and the junction held 8 bases outside the gene matches. The CDR3 is made up of 16 amino acids. CDR3 sequence: CASSSPRQGMNTEAFF. The CDR3 DNA follows: TGTGCCAGCAGCTCACCCCGACAGGGCATGAACACTGAAGCTTTCTTT.

The CDR3 DNA is TGTGCCAGCAGCCAAGATTTCAGACTAGGCCAGCAGTTCTTC. This sequence encodes CASSQDFRLGQQFF. The rearrangement joins TRBV14 to TRBJ2-1; D is perhaps TRBD2 (6 bases). The V gene's germline CDR1 is SGHDN and CDR2 FVKESK. CDR3 length: 14 residues. V was cut by 0 bases and J by 11 bases, with 14 bases left in between.

The V gene is TRBV19, the J gene TRBJ2-1, with 12 bases lining up with TRBD2. The V segment lost 4 bases and the J segment 5 bases; nucleotides outside the gene matches: 6. This CDR3 has 16 amino acids. Germline V CDR1 and CDR2: LNHDA, SQIVND (reference sequence). CDR3 in DNA: TGTGCCAGTAGTAAGGGGACTAGCGGGTCTGACAATGAGCAGTTCTTC. Its protein product is CASSKGTSGSDNEQFF.

This chain uses TRBV5-5 with TRBJ1-1; 8 nucleotides align to TRBD1. The CDR3 has 14 residues. V shed 3 bases, J shed 1 base, and the junction held 2 bases outside the gene matches. In germline, CDR1 is SGHKS, CDR2 YYEKEE (reference sequence). The CDR3 sequence: CASSSGQGNTEAFF. In DNA, the CDR3 is TGTGCCAGCAGCTCCGGACAGGGGAACACTGAAGCTTTCTTT.